This T cell receptor (beta chain) was identified in a study of T cells after yellow fever vaccination. This clonotype showed up just a few times. Antigen unknown. TCRdb passed the 5' RACE reads through MiXCR, listing each CDR3 protein once. This table holds 250,000 or so distinct CDR3 sequences, less than 9% found once. Notes on the study in general: CD4 and CD8 compartments shared a small share of clonotypes, likely from convergent recombination. In post-booster samples, most primary-vaccination clones reappeared (just under 98% CD4, 75% to 90% CD8).

Losses at the gene ends were 7 bases for V and 3 bases for J; bases not matched to a gene: 8. Germline V gene sequence: CDR1 SNHLY, CDR2 FYNNEI. CDR3 length equals 14 residues. This clonotype was obtained from a man aged 25 to 40 who received the YFV17D yellow fever vaccine. The J gene is TRBJ2-7, the V gene TRBV2, with 8 bases that match TRBD1. The sequences come from CD4+ T cells sorted from PBMCs, collected 15 days after the yellow fever booster vaccination. DNA for the CDR3: TGTGCCAGCACTTCAGGGACAGGCCGCTACGAGCAGTACTTC. Its translation is CASTSGTGRYEQYF.